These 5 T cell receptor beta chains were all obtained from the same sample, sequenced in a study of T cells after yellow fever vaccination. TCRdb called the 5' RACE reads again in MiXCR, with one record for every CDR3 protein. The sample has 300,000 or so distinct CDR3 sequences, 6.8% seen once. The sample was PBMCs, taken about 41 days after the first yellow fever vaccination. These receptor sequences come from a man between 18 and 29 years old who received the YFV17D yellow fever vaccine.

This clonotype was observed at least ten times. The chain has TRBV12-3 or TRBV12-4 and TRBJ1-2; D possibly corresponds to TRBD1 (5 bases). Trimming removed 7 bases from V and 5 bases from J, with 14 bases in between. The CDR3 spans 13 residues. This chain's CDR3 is CASTQGEGYGYTF. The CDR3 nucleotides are TGTGCCAGCACCCAGGGCGAGGGGTATGGCTACACCTTC.

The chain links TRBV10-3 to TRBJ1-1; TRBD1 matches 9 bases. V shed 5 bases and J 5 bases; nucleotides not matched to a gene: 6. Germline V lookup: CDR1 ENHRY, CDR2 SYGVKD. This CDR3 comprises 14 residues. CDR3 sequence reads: CAISSQGAGTEAFF. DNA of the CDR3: TGTGCCATCAGTTCACAGGGGGCTGGTACTGAAGCTTTCTTT.

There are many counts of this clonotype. The chain's CDR3 is CASQAGGYQETQYF. CDR3 bases: TGTGCCAGCCAAGCGGGGGGATACCAAGAGACCCAGTACTTC. The chain is built from TRBV7-2 and TRBJ2-5; 9 bases line up with TRBD2. The CDR3 consists of 14 residues. The germline V gene encodes CDR1 SGHTA and CDR2 FQGNSA. V was clipped by 8 bases and J by 0 bases; unmatched bases: 4. Full variable domain (missing parts from reference TRBV7-2 and TRBJ2-5): GAGVSQSPSNKVTEKGKDVELRCDPISGHTALYWYRQSLGQGLEFLIYFQGNSAPDKSGLPSDRFSAERTGGSVSTLTIQRTQQEDSAVYLCASQAGGYQETQYFGPGTRLLVL.

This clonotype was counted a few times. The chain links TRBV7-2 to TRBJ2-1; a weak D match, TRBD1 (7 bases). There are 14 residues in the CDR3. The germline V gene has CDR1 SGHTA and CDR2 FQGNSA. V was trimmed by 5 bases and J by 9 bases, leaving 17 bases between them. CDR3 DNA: TGTGCCAGCAGCCCCCGACAGGGAGGCGGTGAGCAGTTCTTC. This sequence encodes CASSPRQGGGEQFF.

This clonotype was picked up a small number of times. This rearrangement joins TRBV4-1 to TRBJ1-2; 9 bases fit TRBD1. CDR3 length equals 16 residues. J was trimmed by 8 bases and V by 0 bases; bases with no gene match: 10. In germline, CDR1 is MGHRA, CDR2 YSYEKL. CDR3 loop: CASSQDSGTGTRGYTF. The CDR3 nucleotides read TGCGCCAGCAGCCAAGATTCAGGGACAGGGACTCGGGGCTACACCTTC.